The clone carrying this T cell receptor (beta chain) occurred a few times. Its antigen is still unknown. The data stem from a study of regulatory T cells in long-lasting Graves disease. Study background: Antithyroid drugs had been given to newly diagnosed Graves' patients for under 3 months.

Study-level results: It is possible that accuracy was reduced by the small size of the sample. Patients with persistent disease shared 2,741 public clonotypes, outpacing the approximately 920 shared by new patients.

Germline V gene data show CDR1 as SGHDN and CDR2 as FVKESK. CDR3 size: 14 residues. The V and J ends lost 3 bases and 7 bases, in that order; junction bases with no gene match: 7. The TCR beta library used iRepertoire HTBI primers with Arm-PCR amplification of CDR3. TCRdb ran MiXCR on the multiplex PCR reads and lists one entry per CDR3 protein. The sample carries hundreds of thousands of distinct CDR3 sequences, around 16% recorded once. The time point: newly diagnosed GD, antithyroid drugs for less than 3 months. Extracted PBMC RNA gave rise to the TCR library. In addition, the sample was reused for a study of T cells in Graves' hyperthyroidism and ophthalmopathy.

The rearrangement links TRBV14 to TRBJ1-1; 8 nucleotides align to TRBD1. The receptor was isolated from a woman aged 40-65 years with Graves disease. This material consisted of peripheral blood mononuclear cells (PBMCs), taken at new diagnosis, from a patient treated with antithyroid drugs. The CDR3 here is CASSQNRGSGEAFF. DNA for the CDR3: TGTGCCAGCAGCCAGAACAGGGGGAGTGGTGAAGCTTTCTTT.